Below, 24 T cell receptor beta chains from the same sample are listed, as sequenced in a study of T cell responses to AZD1222 COVID-19 vaccine. TCRdb's copy holds only in-frame clones and misses some; the assay was immunoSEQ multiplex PCR. The table lists approximately 180,000 clones, about 93% of them singletons. Sequencing was performed on peripheral blood, taken 28 days after the second dose of the MenACWY control vaccine. The receptors shown here come from an adult who received the MenACWY meningococcal vaccine as a control.

The chain carries TRBV5-8 and TRBJ2-2; no clear D gene. V lost 1 base and J 6 bases, leaving 19 bases between the germline ends. Germline V lookup: CDR1 SGHTS, CDR2 YDEGEE. The CDR3 is 17 amino acids. This CDR3 is CASSLRPLGSYAGELFF. In DNA form, the CDR3 reads TGTGCCAGCAGCTTGCGCCCCTTAGGGTCGTATGCCGGGGAGCTGTTTTTT.

The V and J genes are TRBV2 and TRBJ1-3; D uncertain. The germline CDR1 and CDR2 sequences are SNHLY and FYNNEI. The CDR3 runs 14 residues. Trimming stripped 4 bases from V and 0 bases from J, with 7 bases between. This chain's CDR3 is CASSGALSGNTIYF. The CDR3 DNA reads as TGTGCCAGCAGTGGGGCTCTCTCTGGAAACACCATATATTTT.

The V call is TRBV7-8, the J call TRBJ1-3, with unresolved D. The CDR3 sequence is 16 residues long. V was trimmed by 1 base and J by 2 bases, leaving 12 bases between them. Germline lookup yields CDR1 SGHVS and CDR2 FQNEAQ. The CDR3: CASSLDIVGTGNTIYF. CDR3 sequence (DNA): TGTGCCAGCAGCTTAGATATCGTGGGGACTGGAAACACCATATATTTT.

The chain has TRBV6-5 and TRBJ1-2; the match to TRBD1 covers 7 bases. V dropped 0 bases and J dropped 8; count of bases not matched to a gene: 9. The CDR3 has 15 residues. The germline CDR1 and CDR2 sequences are MNHEY and SVGAGI. CDR3 bases: TGTGCCAGCAGTTACTCGTTTGACAGGGTAGGAGGCTACACCTTC. Amino acids: CASSYSFDRVGGYTF.

Regarding this clone: Other nucleotide sequences in the sample specify the same CDR3. The genes are TRBV9 and TRBJ1-1; no definite D call. The CDR3 length is 13 residues. Germline CDR1 SGDLS, CDR2 YYNGEE. Trimming pared 0 bases from V and 0 bases from J, leaving 3 bases between. CDR3 in amino acids: CASSVAVNTEAFF. CDR3 coding DNA: TGTGCCAGCAGCGTAGCCGTGAACACTGAAGCTTTCTTT.

This clone appeared once. This chain uses TRBV6-6 with TRBJ2-1; 9 bases match TRBD2. This CDR3 has 14 residues. Losses at the gene ends were 5 bases for V and 5 bases for J; bases not matched to a gene: 4. Germline V gene data show CDR1 as MNHNY and CDR2 as SVGAGI (reference sequence). The CDR3 spells CASSTGLANNEQFF. The DNA of the CDR3 is TGTGCCAGCAGTACGGGACTAGCCAACAATGAGCAGTTCTTC.

V and J are TRBV6-5 and TRBJ2-5; possible D gene TRBD1, 5 bases. Germline V gene lookup returns CDR1 MNHEY and CDR2 SVGAGI. V shed 6 bases and J shed 5 bases, with 19 bases lying between them. The CDR3 loop spans 15 amino acids. In nucleotides, the CDR3 is TGTGCCAGCAGCCAGGACACCCCCTTCCCTGAGACCCAGTACTTC. As protein: CASSQDTPFPETQYF.

The chain uses TRBV19 and TRBJ2-1; 12 nucleotides align to TRBD2. V lost 4 bases to trimming and J lost 6 bases; unmatched junction nucleotides: 4. The CDR3 covers 15 residues. Per the germline V gene, CDR1 is LNHDA and CDR2 is SQIVND (reference sequence). The CDR3 coding sequence is TGTGCCAGTAGTAGGCTAGCGGGGGGGCGCAATGAGCAGTTCTTC. Its protein is CASSRLAGGRNEQFF.

The rearrangement joins TRBV29-1 to TRBJ2-2; tentatively, D is TRBD1 (7 bases). Per germline, CDR1 SQVTM and CDR2 ANQGSEA. Trimming cost V 6 bases and J 6 bases, with 11 bases left between them. CDR3 size: 12 residues. The CDR3 DNA reads as TGCAGCGTCGCAGGGGGGTCCGGGGAGCTGTTTTTT. Translation gives CSVAGGSGELFF.

This chain connects TRBV5-6 to TRBJ2-3; D not certain. The CDR3 loop spans 13 amino acids. V dropped 0 bases and J dropped 7 bases, with 9 bases sitting between them. CDR1 is SGHDT, CDR2 YYEEEE, per germline. CDR3 sequence (DNA): TGTGCCAGCAGCTTGGAAGGCCCCCATACGCAGTATTTT. It is translated as CASSLEGPHTQYF.

The rearrangement uses TRBV6-5 and TRBJ1-5, with D hard to call. V lost 4 bases and J 7 bases, leaving 11 bases between the germline ends. CDR3 length equals 13 residues. Germline V lookup: CDR1 MNHEY, CDR2 SVGAGI. The CDR3 DNA sequence: TGTGCCAGCAGTTTTGCTGGGAGACAGCCCCAGCATTTT. This encodes CASSFAGRQPQHF.

This chain uses TRBV11-2 with TRBJ1-5; D may be TRBD1 (6 bases). V was pared by 5 bases and J by 0 bases, with 14 bases between. The germline CDR1 and CDR2 sequences are SGHAT and FQNNGV. There are 16 residues in the CDR3. The CDR3 DNA reads as TGTGCCAGCAGCGTCAGGACAGAACATAGCAATCAGCCCCAGCATTTT. Translated: CASSVRTEHSNQPQHF.

Here the CDR3 reads CASSLVGGPPGGYTF. CDR3 nucleotide sequence: TGTGCCAGCAGCTTAGTCGGGGGACCCCCCGGCGGCTACACCTTC. This chain connects TRBV7-2 to TRBJ1-2; possible D gene TRBD1, 5 bases. CDR1 SGHTA and CDR2 FQGNSA come from the germline V gene. The CDR3 runs to 15 residues. Between the trimmed V and J ends, which lost 1 base and 8 bases, there was a span of 17 bases.

The chain uses TRBV3-1 (or the pseudogene TRBV3-2) and TRBJ2-6; D perhaps matches TRBD2 (6 bases). The CDR3 runs to 16 residues. CDR1 LGHDT and CDR2 YNNKEL come from the germline V gene (reference sequence). Trimming shortened V by 6 bases and J by 2 bases, and 14 bases separated the two germline ends. The CDR3 DNA reads as TGTGCCAGCAGACGGGGGATCACGACTGGGGCCAACGTCCTGACTTTC. Translated, it gives CASRRGITTGANVLTF.

The chain uses TRBV19 and TRBJ1-2; TRBD1 agrees at 7 bases. J gave up 4 bases and V 6 bases, and 5 bases lay outside the gene matches. Looked up from germline, CDR1 is LNHDA and CDR2 is SQIVND (reference sequence). CDR3 length equals 13 residues. The CDR3 loop is CASRATGSYGYTF. The CDR3 bases are TGTGCCAGTAGGGCGACAGGGAGCTATGGCTACACCTTC.

This chain uses TRBV27 with TRBJ1-1, with TRBD1 matching 10 bases. The CDR3 covers 15 residues. V shed 9 bases and J 3 bases; nucleotides not matched to a gene: 10. Germline CDR1 MNHEY, CDR2 SMNVEV (reference sequence). CDR3 sequence (DNA): TGTGCCAGTTTTGGCCTGGGACAGGGGCACACTGAAGCTTTCTTT. Translated, it gives CASFGLGQGHTEAFF.

The chain joins TRBV4-1 to TRBJ2-5, with TRBD2 matching over 10 bases. CDR1 is MGHRA, CDR2 YSYEKL, per germline. The length of the CDR3 is 16 residues. Germline trimming cut 0 bases from V and 5 bases from J; bases unmatched to any gene: 6. The CDR3 spells CASSQDQAGGLETQYF. Here the CDR3 DNA reads TGCGCCAGCAGCCAAGATCAAGCGGGGGGGCTTGAGACCCAGTACTTC.

For the CDR3, the DNA is TGTGCCAGCAGCTTCGGCCCCCTAAGGAAGGCAACTAATGAAAAACTGTTTTTT. It specifies CASSFGPLRKATNEKLFF. This chain joins TRBV7-2 and TRBJ1-4, with unresolved D. This CDR3 has 18 amino acids. Germline assignment: CDR1 SGHTA and CDR2 FQGNSA. Deletions cut 3 bases from V and 0 bases from J, with 17 bases between.

This clone is a singleton in its sample. The V gene is TRBV6-5, the J gene TRBJ2-5, with TRBD2 as a possible D gene (6 bases). The CDR3 sequence is 13 residues long. V was cut by 10 bases and J by 5 bases, with 17 bases left in between. The germline CDR1 and CDR2 sequences are MNHEY and SVGAGI. The CDR3 region is CATETTGGETQYF. The CDR3 DNA reads TGTGCCACCGAAACCACCGGGGGTGAGACCCAGTACTTC.

The chain joins TRBV11-2 to TRBJ2-2; 12 bases line up with TRBD1. CDR1 SGHAT and CDR2 FQNNGV come from the germline V gene. The CDR3 is 15 residues long. The J segment lost 6 bases and the V segment lost 8 bases, leaving 7 bases of the junction unmatched. The CDR3 region has the DNA TGTGCCAGCTTATCCGGGACAGGGGGCCCCGGGGAGCTGTTTTTT. It specifies CASLSGTGGPGELFF.

The V gene is TRBV5-1, the J gene TRBJ1-1, with a possible D match to TRBD1 (6 bases). Trimming left V 5 bases short and J 1 base short, with 9 bases between. Germline V gene sequence: CDR1 SGHRS, CDR2 YFSETQ. The CDR3 runs to 13 residues. CDR3 in amino acids: CASRRQENTEAFF. CDR3 sequence (DNA): TGCGCCAGCAGGAGACAGGAGAACACTGAAGCTTTCTTT.

The genes are TRBV24-1 and TRBJ2-5, with D perhaps matching TRBD1 (5 bases). V was clipped by 1 base and J by 10 bases, with 9 bases between them. In germline, CDR1 is KGHDR, CDR2 SFDVKD. The CDR3 consists of 12 residues. CDR3 residues: CATSDFQGGQYF. In nucleotides, the CDR3 is TGTGCCACCAGTGATTTCCAGGGCGGCCAGTACTTC.

The rearrangement links TRBV30 to TRBJ2-3; 7 bases are a match to TRBD1. Germline lookup yields CDR1 GTSNPN and CDR2 SVGIG (reference sequence). J gave up 0 bases and V 3 bases, and 9 bases lay outside the gene matches. The CDR3 has 16 residues. CDR3 amino acids: CAWRRPGQTSTDTQYF. The CDR3 DNA sequence: TGTGCCTGGAGGCGCCCGGGACAGACTAGCACAGATACGCAGTATTTT.

The chain combines TRBV30 with TRBJ2-2; 9 positions agree with TRBD1. This CDR3 comprises 22 residues. CDR1 and CDR2 from the germline V gene are GTSNPN and SVGIG (reference sequence). The trim removed 4 bases at V and 4 bases at J, leaving 28 bases unmatched. This chain's CDR3 is CAWTASSGWSWTGEQGTGELFF. In DNA form, the CDR3 reads TGTGCCTGGACGGCCTCTAGTGGATGGTCCTGGACAGGGGAGCAGGGCACCGGGGAGCTGTTTTTT.